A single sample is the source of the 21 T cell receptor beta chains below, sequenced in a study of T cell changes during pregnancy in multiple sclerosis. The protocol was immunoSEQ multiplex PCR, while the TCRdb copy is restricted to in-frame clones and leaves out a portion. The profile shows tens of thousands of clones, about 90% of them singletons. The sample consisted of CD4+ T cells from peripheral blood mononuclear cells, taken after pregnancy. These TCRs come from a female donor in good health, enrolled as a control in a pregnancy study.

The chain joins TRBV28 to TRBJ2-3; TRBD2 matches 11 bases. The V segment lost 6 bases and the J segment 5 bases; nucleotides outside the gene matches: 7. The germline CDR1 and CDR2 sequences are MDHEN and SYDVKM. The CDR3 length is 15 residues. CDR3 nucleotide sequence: TGTGCCAGCAGCCCCGGTAGCGGGGGGGTAGATACGCAGTATTTT. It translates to CASSPGSGGVDTQYF. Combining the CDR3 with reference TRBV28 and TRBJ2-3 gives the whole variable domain DVKVTQSSRYLVKRTGEKVFLECVQDMDHENMFWYRQDPGLGLRLIYFSYDVKMKEKGDIPEGYSVSREKKERFSLILESASTNQTSMYLCASSPGSGGVDTQYFGPGTRLTVL.

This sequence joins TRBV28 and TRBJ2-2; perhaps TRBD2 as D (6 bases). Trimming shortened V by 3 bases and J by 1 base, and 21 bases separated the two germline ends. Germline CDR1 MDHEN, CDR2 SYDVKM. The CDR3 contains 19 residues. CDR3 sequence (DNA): TGTGCCAGCAGTTTTATTCCATCGGCGGGCGGGATGAACACCGGGGAGCTGTTTTTT. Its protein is CASSFIPSAGGMNTGELFF.

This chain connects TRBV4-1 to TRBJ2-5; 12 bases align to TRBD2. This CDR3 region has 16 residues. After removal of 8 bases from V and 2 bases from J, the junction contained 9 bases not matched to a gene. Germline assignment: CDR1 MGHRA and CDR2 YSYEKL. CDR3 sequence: CASARLLAGGQETQYF. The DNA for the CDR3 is TGCGCCAGCGCGCGCCTACTAGCGGGAGGTCAAGAGACCCAGTACTTC.

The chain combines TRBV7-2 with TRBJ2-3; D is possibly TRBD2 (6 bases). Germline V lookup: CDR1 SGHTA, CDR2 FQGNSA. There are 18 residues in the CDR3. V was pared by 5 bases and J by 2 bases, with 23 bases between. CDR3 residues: CASSDRRDSTSITDTQYF. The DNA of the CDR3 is TGTGCCAGCAGCGATCGCCGGGACTCGACCTCAATCACAGATACGCAGTATTTT.

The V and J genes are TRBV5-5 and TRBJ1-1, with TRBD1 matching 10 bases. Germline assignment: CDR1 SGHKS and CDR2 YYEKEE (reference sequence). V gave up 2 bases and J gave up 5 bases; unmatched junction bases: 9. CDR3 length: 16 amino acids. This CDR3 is CASSLGRDRGWTEAFF. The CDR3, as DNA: TGTGCCAGCAGCTTAGGTAGGGACAGGGGATGGACTGAAGCTTTCTTT. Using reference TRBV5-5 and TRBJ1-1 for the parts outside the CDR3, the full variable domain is DAGVTQSPTHLIKTRGQQVTLRCSPISGHKSVSWYQQVLGQGPQFIFQYYEKEERGRGNFPDRFSARQFPNYSSELNVNALLLGDSALYLCASSLGRDRGWTEAFFGQGTRLTVV.

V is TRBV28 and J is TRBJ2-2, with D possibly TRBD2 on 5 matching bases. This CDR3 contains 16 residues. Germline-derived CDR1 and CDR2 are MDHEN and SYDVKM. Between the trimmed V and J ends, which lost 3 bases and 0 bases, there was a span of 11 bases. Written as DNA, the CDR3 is TGTGCCAGCAGTTTGATGGGGAGCGCGAACACCGGGGAGCTGTTTTTT. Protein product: CASSLMGSANTGELFF.

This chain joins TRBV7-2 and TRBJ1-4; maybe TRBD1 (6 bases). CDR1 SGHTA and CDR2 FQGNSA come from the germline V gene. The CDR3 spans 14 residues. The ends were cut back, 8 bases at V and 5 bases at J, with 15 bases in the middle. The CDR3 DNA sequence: TGTGCCAGCGCGTTTACAGGGTCGAATGAAAAACTGTTTTTT. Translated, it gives CASAFTGSNEKLFF.

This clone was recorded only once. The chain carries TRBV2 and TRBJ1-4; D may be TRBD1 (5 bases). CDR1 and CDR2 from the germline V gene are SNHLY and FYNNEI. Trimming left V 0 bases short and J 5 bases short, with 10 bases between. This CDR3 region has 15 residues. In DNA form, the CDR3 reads TGTGCCAGCAGTGAAGCGGGGCAGGGAAATGAAAAACTGTTTTTT. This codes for CASSEAGQGNEKLFF.

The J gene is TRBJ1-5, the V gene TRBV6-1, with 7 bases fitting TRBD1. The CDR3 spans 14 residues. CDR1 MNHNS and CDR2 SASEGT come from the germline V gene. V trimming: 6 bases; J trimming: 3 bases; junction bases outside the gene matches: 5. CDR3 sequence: CASSPGQHNQPQHF. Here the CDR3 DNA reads TGTGCCAGCAGCCCGGGACAGCACAATCAGCCCCAGCATTTT.

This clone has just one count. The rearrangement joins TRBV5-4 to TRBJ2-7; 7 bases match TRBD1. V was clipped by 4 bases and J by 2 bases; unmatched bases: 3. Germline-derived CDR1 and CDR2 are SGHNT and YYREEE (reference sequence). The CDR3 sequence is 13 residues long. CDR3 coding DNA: TGTGCCAGCAGCACCGGGACAGCCTACGAGCAGTACTTC. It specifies CASSTGTAYEQYF.

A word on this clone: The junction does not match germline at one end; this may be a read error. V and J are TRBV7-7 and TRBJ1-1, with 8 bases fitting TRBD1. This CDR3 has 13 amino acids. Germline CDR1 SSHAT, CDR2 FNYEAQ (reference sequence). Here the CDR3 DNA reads TGTGCTAGCAGCGAACAGGGGGGGACTGAAGCTTTCTTT. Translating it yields CASSEQGGTEAFF. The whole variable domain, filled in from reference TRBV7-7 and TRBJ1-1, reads GAGVSQSPRYKVTKRGQDVTLRCDPISSHATLYWYQQALGQGPEFLTYFNYEAQPDKSGLPSDRFSAERPEGSISTLTIQRTEQRDSAMYRCASSEQGGTEAFFGQGTRLTVV.

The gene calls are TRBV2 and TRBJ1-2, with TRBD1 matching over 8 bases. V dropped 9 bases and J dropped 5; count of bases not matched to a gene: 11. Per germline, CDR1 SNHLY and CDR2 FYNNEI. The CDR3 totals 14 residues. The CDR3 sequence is CARQGGRTKYGYTF. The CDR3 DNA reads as TGTGCCAGACAGGGGGGTCGAACCAAATATGGCTACACCTTC.

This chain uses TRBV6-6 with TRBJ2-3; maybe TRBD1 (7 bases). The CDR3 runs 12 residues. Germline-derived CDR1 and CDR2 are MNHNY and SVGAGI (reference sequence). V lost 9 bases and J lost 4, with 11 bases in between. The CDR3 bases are TGTGCCAGTGGAGGGGGCGCAGATACGCAGTATTTT. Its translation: CASGGGADTQYF.

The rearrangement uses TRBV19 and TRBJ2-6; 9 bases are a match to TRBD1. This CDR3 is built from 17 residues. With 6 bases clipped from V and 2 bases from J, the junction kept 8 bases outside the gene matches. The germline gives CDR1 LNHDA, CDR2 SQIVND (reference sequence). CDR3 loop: CASRMPGQGTGANVLTF. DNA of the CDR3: TGTGCCAGTAGGATGCCGGGACAGGGTACTGGGGCCAACGTCCTGACTTTC. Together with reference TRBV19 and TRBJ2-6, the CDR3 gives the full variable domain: DGGITQSPKYLFRKEGQNVTLSCEQNLNHDAMYWYRQDPGQGLRLIYYSQIVNDFQKGDIAEGYSVSREKKESFPLTVTSAQKNPTAFYLCASRMPGQGTGANVLTFGAGSRLTVL.

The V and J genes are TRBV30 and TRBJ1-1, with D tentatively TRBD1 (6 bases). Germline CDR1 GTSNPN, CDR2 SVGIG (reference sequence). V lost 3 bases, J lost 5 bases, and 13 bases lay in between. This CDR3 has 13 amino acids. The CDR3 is CAWRIQGGTEAFF. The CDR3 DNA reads TGTGCCTGGAGAATACAGGGTGGGACTGAAGCTTTCTTT. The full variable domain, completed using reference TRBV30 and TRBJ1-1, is SQTIHQWPATLVQPVGSPLSLECTVEGTSNPNLYWYRQAAGRGLQLLFYSVGIGQISSEVPQNLSASRPQDRQFILSSKKLLLSDSGFYLCAWRIQGGTEAFFGQGTRLTVV.

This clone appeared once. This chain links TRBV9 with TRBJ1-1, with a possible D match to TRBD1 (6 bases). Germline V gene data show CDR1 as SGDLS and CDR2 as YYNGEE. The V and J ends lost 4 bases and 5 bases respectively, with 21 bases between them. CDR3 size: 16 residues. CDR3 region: CASSPGAGVRKTEAFF. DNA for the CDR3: TGTGCCAGCAGCCCCGGTGCAGGGGTACGAAAAACTGAAGCTTTCTTT.

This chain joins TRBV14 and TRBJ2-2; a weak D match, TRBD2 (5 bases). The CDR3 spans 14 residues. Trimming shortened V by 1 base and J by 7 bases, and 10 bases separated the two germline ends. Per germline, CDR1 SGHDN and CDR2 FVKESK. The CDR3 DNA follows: TGTGCCAGCAGCCAAGCGGGGTACATCGGGGAGCTGTTTTTT. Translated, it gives CASSQAGYIGELFF. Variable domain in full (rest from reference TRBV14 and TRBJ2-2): EAGVTQFPSHSVIEKGQTVTLRCDPISGHDNLYWYRRVMGKEIKFLLHFVKESKQDESGMPNNRFLAERTGGTYSTLKVQPAELEDSGVYFCASSQAGYIGELFFGEGSRLTVL.

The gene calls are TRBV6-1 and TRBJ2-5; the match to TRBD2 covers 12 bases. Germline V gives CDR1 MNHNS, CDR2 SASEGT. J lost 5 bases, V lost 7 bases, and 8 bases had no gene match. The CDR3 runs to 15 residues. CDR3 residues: CASTLAGGPGETQYF. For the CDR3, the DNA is TGTGCCAGCACACTAGCGGGAGGCCCAGGGGAGACCCAGTACTTC.

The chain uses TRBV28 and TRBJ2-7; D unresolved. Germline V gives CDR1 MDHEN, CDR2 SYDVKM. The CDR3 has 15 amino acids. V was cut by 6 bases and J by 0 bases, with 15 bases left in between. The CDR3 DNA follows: TGTGCCAGCAGCCTACCCTCCGGTTCCTCCTACGAGCAGTACTTC. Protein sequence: CASSLPSGSSYEQYF.

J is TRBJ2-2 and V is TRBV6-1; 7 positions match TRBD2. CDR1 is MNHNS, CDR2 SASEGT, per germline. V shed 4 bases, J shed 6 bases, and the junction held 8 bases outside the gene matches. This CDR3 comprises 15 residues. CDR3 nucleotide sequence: TGTGCCAGCAGTGCCCCTAGCGGACCCCCCGGGGAGCTGTTTTTT. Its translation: CASSAPSGPPGELFF.

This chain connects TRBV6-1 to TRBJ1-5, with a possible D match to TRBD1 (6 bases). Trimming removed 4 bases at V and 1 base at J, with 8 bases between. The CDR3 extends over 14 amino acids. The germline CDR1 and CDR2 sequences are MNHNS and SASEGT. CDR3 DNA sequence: TGTGCCAGCAGTGGGGGGGGCAGCAATCAGCCCCAGCATTTT. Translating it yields CASSGGGSNQPQHF.